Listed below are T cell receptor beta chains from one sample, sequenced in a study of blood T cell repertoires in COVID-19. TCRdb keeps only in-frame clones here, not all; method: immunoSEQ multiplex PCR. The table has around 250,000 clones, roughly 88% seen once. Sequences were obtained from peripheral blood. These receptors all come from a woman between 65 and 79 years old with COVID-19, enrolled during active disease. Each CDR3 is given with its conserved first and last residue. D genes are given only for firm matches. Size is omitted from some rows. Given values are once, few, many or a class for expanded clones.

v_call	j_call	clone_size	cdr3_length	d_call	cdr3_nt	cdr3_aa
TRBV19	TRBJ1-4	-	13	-	TGTGCCAGTAGGGGGACAAACAATGAAAAACTGTTTTTT	CASRGTNNEKLFF
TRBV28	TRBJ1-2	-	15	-	TGTGCCAGCAGTTTCGTAGGACATCCTTCCCTAGGCTACACCTTC	CASSFVGHPSLGYTF
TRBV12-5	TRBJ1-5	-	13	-	TGTGCTAGTGGTAATAGCGGGGTAGGGCCCCAGCATTTT	CASGNSGVGPQHF
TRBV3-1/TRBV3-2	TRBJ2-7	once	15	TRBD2	TGTGCCAGCAGCCATGGGACTAGCGGCCCTAGGGAGCAGTACTTC	CASSHGTSGPREQYF
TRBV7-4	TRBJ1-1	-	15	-	TGTGCCAGCAACAGGGCCGGGGTAGGGAACACTGAAGCTTTCTTT	CASNRAGVGNTEAFF
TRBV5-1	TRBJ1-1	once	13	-	TGCGCCAGCAGCCGACAGGAGAACACTGAAGCTTTCTTT	CASSRQENTEAFF
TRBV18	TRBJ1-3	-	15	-	TGTGCCAGCTCACCACCCGGGGGAGGAGGAAACACCATATATTTT	CASSPPGGGGNTIYF
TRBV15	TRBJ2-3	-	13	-	TGTGCCACCAGCAGAGATACTCGGGATACGCAGTATTTT	CATSRDTRDTQYF
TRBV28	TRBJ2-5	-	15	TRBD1	TGTGCCAGCAGTTCCACGCCCGACAGGGCCAAGACCCAGTACTTC	CASSSTPDRAKTQYF
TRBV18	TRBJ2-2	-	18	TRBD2	TGTGCCAGCTCACTCCCGGGCCTAGCGGGAGTGGGCACCGGGGAGCTGTTTTTT	CASSLPGLAGVGTGELFF
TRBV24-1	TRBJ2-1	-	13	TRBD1	TGTGCCACCAGGGGGACAGCACGGACCGGTCAGTTCTTC	CATRGTARTGQFF
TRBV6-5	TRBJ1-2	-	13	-	TGTGCCAGCAGTTATAGTGGTCGCTATGGCTACACCTTC	CASSYSGRYGYTF
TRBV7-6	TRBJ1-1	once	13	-	TGTGCCAGCAGCGCAGGGGTTTACACTGAAGCTTTCTTT	CASSAGVYTEAFF
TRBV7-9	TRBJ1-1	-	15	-	TGTGCCAGCAGCCATGAAAGGGGCATGAACACTGAAGCTTTCTTT	CASSHERGMNTEAFF